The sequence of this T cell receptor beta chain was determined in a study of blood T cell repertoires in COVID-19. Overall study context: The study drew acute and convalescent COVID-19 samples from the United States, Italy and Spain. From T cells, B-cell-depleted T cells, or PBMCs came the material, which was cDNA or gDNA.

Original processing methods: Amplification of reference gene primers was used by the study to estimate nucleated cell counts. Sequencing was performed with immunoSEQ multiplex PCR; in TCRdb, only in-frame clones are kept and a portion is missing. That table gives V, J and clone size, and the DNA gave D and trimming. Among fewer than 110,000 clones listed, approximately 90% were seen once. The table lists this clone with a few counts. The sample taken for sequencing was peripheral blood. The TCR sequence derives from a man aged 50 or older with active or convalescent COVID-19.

The CDR3 loop is CASSPRSGKAGELFF. The CDR3 nucleotides read TGTGCCAGCAGCCCCCGAAGCGGGAAAGCCGGGGAGCTGTTTTTT. The J gene is TRBJ2-2, the V gene TRBV3-1 (or the pseudogene TRBV3-2); 7 positions agree with TRBD2. V lost 4 bases to trimming and J lost 6 bases; unmatched junction nucleotides: 8. Per the germline V gene, CDR1 is LGHDT and CDR2 is YNNKEL (reference sequence). There are 15 residues in the CDR3.